Listed below are T cell receptor beta chains from one sample, sequenced in a study of shared clonotypes between healthy human individuals. Here immunoSEQ multiplex PCR was the method, and the copy in TCRdb shows in-frame clones only, minus some. The sample lists roughly 2.6 million clones; just over 90% were seen once. Sequencing input: naive CD4+ T cells sorted from blood. These receptors all come from a man between 18 and 29 years old in good health. CDR3s leave out the opening cysteine and the closing phenylalanine or tryptophan.

TRBJ2-2,TRBV18,ASSPGLAVGGELF
TRBJ1-2,TRBV27,ASSSNSGTEDGYT
TRBJ2-5,TRBV7-7,ASGALGTSQETQY
TRBJ2-3,TRBV9,ASTPSGSSDTQY
TRBJ1-1,TRBV25-1,ASNRVGTEAF
TRBJ1-1,TRBV15,ATSRDRQPRVNTEAF
TRBJ2-3,TRBV7-2,ASSYRLAGYTDTQY
TRBJ2-1,TRBV2,ASRGQGASVRPDEQF
TRBJ1-2,TRBV7-9,ASSLVRQG
TRBJ1-2,TRBV5-6,ASSWGTVNNYGYT
TRBJ1-3,TRBV14,ASSQSGGNTIY
TRBJ1-6,TRBV28,ASMDRGKSPLH
TRBJ2-7,TRBV19,ASSVQGGEIYEQY
TRBJ2-7,TRBV11-3,ASSLAQGAYEQY
TRBJ1-4,TRBV6-5,ASSYSARTLEKLF
TRBJ1-1,TRBV6-5,ASSRAGQGTEAF
TRBJ2-7,TRBV6-5,ASSYSGTGTYEQY
TRBJ1-2,TRBV18,ASSPPDRTSNYGYT
TRBJ1-2,TRBV6-5,ASSSPTDSNYGYT
TRBJ2-1,TRBV2,ASCSEAGNEQF
TRBJ1-1,TRBV11-2,ASSLGGMNTEAF
NA,TRBV30,AWSVRLAGGHEQY
TRBJ1-2,TRBV7-2,ASSRDITYGYT
TRBJ1-2,TRBV30,AWRRPGQGPRLGGYT
TRBJ2-5,TRBV7-9,ASGVQGRETQY
TRBJ1-3,TRBV10-3,ATTAGNTIY
TRBJ2-7,TRBV18,ASSPAGQGRTYEQY
TRBJ2-1,TRBV6-4,ASSDSIFGVDNEQF
TRBJ2-6,TRBV27,ASSSAPGANVLT
TRBJ2-2,TRBV25-1,ASSDAQTLTGELF
TRBJ1-5,TRBV19,ASSYQVNQPQH
TRBJ1-2,TRBV7-9,ASSAPEGYGYT
TRBJ1-5,TRBV6-5,ASKRQGDQPQH
TRBJ1-1,TRBV7-2,ASSLSGGTEAF
TRBJ2-7,TRBV5-1,ASSLSGRIYEQY
TRBJ1-5,TRBV6-1,ASSDREKLSTYRQPQH
TRBJ1-4,TRBV27,ASRRRQTNEKLF
TRBJ2-3,TRBV28,ASSLSTLAGIWDTQY
TRBJ2-7,TRBV6-5,ASMGDSSYEQY
TRBJ2-7,TRBV13,ASSPRSGSGSSHEQY
TRBJ1-5,TRBV5-6,ASSLGEGAGNQPQH
TRBJ2-1,TRBV5-1,ASSAGLAGLQYNEQF
TRBJ2-1,TRBV4-3,ASSHPDGTSGLSSYNEQF
TRBJ1-3,TRBV5-1,ASSVGQGLGGSGNTIY